In this sample, the clone carrying this T cell receptor (beta chain) turned up once. This entry comes from a study of PD-L1 blockade in urothelial cancer. The CDR3 extends over 15 amino acids. Germline V gene sequence: CDR1 SGHAT, CDR2 FQNNGV. V was pared by 5 bases and J by 4 bases, with 6 bases of the junction left unmatched. As to time point: pretreatment peripheral blood. Data came from immunoSEQ multiplex PCR; TCRdb stores just in-frame clones and leaves some out. This repertoire shows tens of thousands of clones, around four fifths found once; its top ten account for roughly 1.4%. This sequence was found in a man aged 45-60 years with urothelial cancer. Sequences were derived from PBMCs, sampled around atezolizumab (anti-PD-L1) treatment. The chain uses TRBV11-2 and TRBJ2-1; 9 nucleotides align to TRBD1. The CDR3 coding sequence is TGTGCCAGCAGCCCGGACAGGGGAGGGTACAATGAGCAGTTCTTC. Protein sequence: CASSPDRGGYNEQFF. The whole variable domain, remainder taken from reference TRBV11-2 and TRBJ2-1, is EAGVAQSPRYKIIEKRQSVAFWCNPISGHATLYWYQQILGQGPKLLIQFQNNGVVDDSQLPKDRFSAERLKGVDSTLKIQPAKLEDSAVYLCASSPDRGGYNEQFFGPGTRLTVL.